These 17 T cell receptor beta chains share one sample of origin, sequenced in a study of T cell repertoires in cytomegalovirus infection. Their target antigens are unknown. TCRdb reprocessed the reads with MiXCR, giving one entry per CDR3 protein. The table has about 470,000 distinct CDR3 sequences, 40% to 50% seen once; the top ten hold about 41%. The sequenced sample was cultured PBMCs, obtained from culture after CMV antigen stimulation. These receptors originate from a human donor in good health (CMV status not recorded). Some clones in this sample may be carry-over from other donors' samples.

J is TRBJ2-7 and V is TRBV7-6; D is perhaps TRBD1 or TRBD2 (6 bases each). The CDR3 consists of 15 residues. The germline CDR1 and CDR2 sequences are SGHVS and FNYEAQ. V lost 2 bases to trimming and J lost 2 bases, with 13 bases between them. CDR3: CASSLNGGGPYEQYF. CDR3 in DNA: TGTGCCAGCAGCTTAAATGGAGGGGGTCCCTACGAGCAGTACTTC.

The rearrangement links TRBV6-1 to TRBJ2-1; possible D gene TRBD1, 6 bases. The length of the CDR3 is 15 residues. Per germline, CDR1 MNHNS and CDR2 SASEGT. The V end lost 6 bases, the J end lost 4 bases, and 16 bases lay between the germline ends. CDR3 sequence: CASSLPGTPYNEQFF. As DNA, the CDR3 is TGTGCCAGCAGCCTACCCGGGACACCTTACAATGAGCAGTTCTTC.

This clonotype occurred a few times. The genes are TRBV19 and TRBJ2-3; D gene uncertain. Germline-derived CDR1 and CDR2 are LNHDA and SQIVND (reference sequence). This CDR3 region has 9 residues. V gave up 9 bases and J gave up 4 bases, with 2 bases separating them. The CDR3: CASSDTQYF. Written as DNA, the CDR3 is TGTGCCAGCTCAGATACGCAGTATTTT.

The V call is TRBV7-9, the J call TRBJ1-1; D is uncertain. Trimming took 8 bases from V and 4 from J, leaving 8 bases between them. CDR1 is SEHNR, CDR2 FQNEAQ, per germline (reference sequence). The CDR3 runs to 11 residues. CDR3: CASEWGTEAFF. The CDR3 DNA follows: TGTGCCAGCGAATGGGGCACTGAAGCTTTCTTT.

This clonotype was detected only a few times. V gene TRBV7-2 combines with J gene TRBJ1-1, with D possibly TRBD1 on 5 matching bases. The V gene lost 4 bases and the J gene lost 8 bases, with 11 bases spanning the gap. Germline-derived CDR1 and CDR2 are SGHTA and FQGNSA. The CDR3 length is 12 residues. The CDR3 reads CASSSGRTEAFF. DNA of the CDR3: TGTGCCAGCAGCTCGGGACGAACAGAAGCTTTCTTT. Using reference TRBV7-2 and TRBJ1-1 for the parts outside the CDR3, the full variable domain is GAGVSQSPSNKVTEKGKDVELRCDPISGHTALYWYRQSLGQGLEFLIYFQGNSAPDKSGLPSDRFSAERTGGSVSTLTIQRTQQEDSAVYLCASSSGRTEAFFGQGTRLTVV.

The chain combines TRBV6-2 or TRBV6-3 with TRBJ2-1; D gene unclear. The CDR3 length is 14 residues. V shed 6 bases and J shed 1 base, with 10 bases lying between them. Germline lookup yields CDR1 MNHEY and CDR2 SVGEGT. In nucleotides, the CDR3 is TGTGCCAGCAGGCACGACTGGTCCTACAATGAGCAGTTCTTC. Translating gives CASRHDWSYNEQFF.

V and J are TRBV7-8 and TRBJ1-1; 8 bases are shared with TRBD1. Germline V gives CDR1 SGHVS, CDR2 FQNEAQ. V was clipped by 5 bases and J by 1 base; unmatched bases: 6. This CDR3 has 15 residues. The CDR3 sequence: CASSHRQGWNTEAFF. In DNA, the CDR3 is TGTGCCAGCAGCCATCGACAGGGGTGGAACACTGAAGCTTTCTTT.

This chain joins TRBV6-5 and TRBJ2-1, with 8 bases aligning to TRBD1. The CDR3 spans 16 residues. Germline trimming cut 8 bases from V and 5 bases from J; bases unmatched to any gene: 14. Germline CDR1 and CDR2: MNHEY and SVGAGI. The CDR3 loop reads CASWTGWGRGDNEQFF. DNA for the CDR3: TGTGCCAGCTGGACAGGGTGGGGTCGCGGGGACAATGAGCAGTTCTTC.

The rearrangement joins TRBV5-1 to TRBJ2-7, with unresolved D. Trimming took off 1 base at V and 0 bases at J, with 8 bases between the two ends. This CDR3 is built from 14 residues. CDR1 is SGHRS, CDR2 YFSETQ, per germline. DNA of the CDR3: TGCGCCAGCAGCTTGATAGGAGACTCCTACGAGCAGTACTTC. It encodes CASSLIGDSYEQYF.

A word on this clonotype: Compared with germline, one end of the junction differs, possibly owing to a read error. The V gene is TRBV4-1, the J gene TRBJ1-5, with 7 positions matching TRBD1. Germline values: CDR1 MGHRA, CDR2 YSYEKL. The CDR3 loop spans 15 amino acids. The DNA for the CDR3 is TGTGCCAGCAGCCGAGAACAGGGGAGTAATCAGCCCCAGCATTTT. Protein: CASSREQGSNQPQHF.

The sample holds a few counts of this clonotype. The chain employs TRBV7-2 and TRBJ2-1; perhaps TRBD2 as D (5 bases). This CDR3 has 12 residues. Trimming removed 5 bases at V and 7 bases at J, with 9 bases between. The germline V gene encodes CDR1 SGHTA and CDR2 FQGNSA. The CDR3, as DNA: TGTGCCAGCAGCCCCCAGCGGAATGAGCAGTTCTTC. It codes for CASSPQRNEQFF. Filled out from reference TRBV7-2 and TRBJ2-1, the complete variable domain reads GAGVSQSPSNKVTEKGKDVELRCDPISGHTALYWYRQSLGQGLEFLIYFQGNSAPDKSGLPSDRFSAERTGGSVSTLTIQRTQQEDSAVYLCASSPQRNEQFFGPGTRLTVL.

The rearrangement links TRBV6-2 or TRBV6-3 to TRBJ1-2, with 7 positions matching TRBD1. Per germline, CDR1 MNHEY and CDR2 SVGEGT. Germline trimming cut 6 bases from V and 2 bases from J; bases unmatched to any gene: 6. There are 14 residues in the CDR3. CDR3: CASRIQGPNYGYTF. CDR3 in DNA: TGTGCCAGCAGGATACAGGGGCCAAACTATGGCTACACCTTC.

This clonotype has only a few counts. The rearrangement links TRBV7-9 to TRBJ2-7; 10 bases fit TRBD2. Losses at the gene ends were 5 bases for V and 4 bases for J; bases not matched to a gene: 5. CDR1 and CDR2 (germline): SEHNR, FQNEAQ (reference sequence). CDR3 length equals 14 residues. The CDR3 DNA follows: TGTGCCAGCAGCCAAAGCGGGGGGGCATACGAGCAGTACTTC. Its protein is CASSQSGGAYEQYF.

This clonotype has a handful of counts. The CDR3, as DNA: TGTGCCAGCAGTGAATGGAGCTCTGGAAACACCATATATTTT. Its translation is CASSEWSSGNTIYF. The chain joins TRBV25-1 to TRBJ1-3; no reliable D call. The V gene's germline CDR1 is MGHDK and CDR2 SYGVNS. V shed 1 base and J shed 0 bases, with 4 bases lying between them. CDR3 size: 14 residues.

The chain joins TRBV18 to TRBJ1-1, with D uncertain. Germline assignment: CDR1 KGHSH and CDR2 LQKENI. The ends were cut back, 7 bases at V and 3 bases at J, with 15 bases in the middle. The CDR3 is 14 amino acids. The CDR3, as DNA: TGTGCCAGCTGGCCACTCGGACGGTACACTGAAGCTTTCTTT. Translated, it gives CASWPLGRYTEAFF.

The chain is built from TRBV5-5 and TRBJ2-3, with 8 bases aligning to TRBD2. Germline trimming cut 0 bases from V and 2 bases from J; bases unmatched to any gene: 8. Germline CDR1 is SGHKS and CDR2 is YYEKEE (reference sequence). This CDR3 is 17 amino acids long. CDR3 amino acids: CASSLAGGAVDTDTQYF. As DNA, the CDR3 is TGTGCCAGCAGCTTGGCCGGGGGGGCTGTGGACACAGATACGCAGTATTTT.

This rearrangement joins TRBV15 to TRBJ1-5; no reliable D call. Germline values: CDR1 LNHNV, CDR2 YYDKDF (reference sequence). Trimming pared 0 bases from V and 3 bases from J, leaving 9 bases between. The CDR3 loop spans 15 amino acids. In nucleotides, the CDR3 is TGTGCCACCAGCAGAGATGGGCAGTACAATCAGCCCCAGCATTTT. Its translation: CATSRDGQYNQPQHF.